This T cell receptor (beta chain) was profiled in a study of blood T cell repertoires in COVID-19. Individuals aged 18 to 89 years were recruited from around 22 US areas. Original analysis: Cell counts per sample came from amplifying reference gene primers. Sequencing used immunoSEQ multiplex PCR; TCRdb keeps in-frame clones, though not all of them. For V, J and clone size, that table is used; D and trimming come from the DNA. Of 150,000 to 200,000 clones in the sample, more than 65% were seen once. Germline values: CDR1 SEHNR, CDR2 FQNEAQ (reference sequence). Trimming left V 5 bases short and J 8 bases short, with 16 bases between. The CDR3 contains 15 residues.

Sequenced sample: PBMCs or T cells enriched from blood (not recorded which). The rearrangement uses TRBV7-9 and TRBJ1-6; D gene unclear. The receptor comes from a woman aged 45-65 years with acute COVID-19. The CDR3 protein is CASSIQRVSDSPLHF. In DNA, the CDR3 is TGTGCCAGCAGCATACAACGCGTCAGCGATTCACCCCTCCACTTT.